A single T cell receptor (beta chain) is shown here with its context. This table comes from immunoSEQ multiplex PCR, and its TCRdb copy is limited to in-frame clones, with some not included. The data hold about 44,000 clones, with approximately 89% observed a single time. This entry is derived from a study of control samples from healthy donors and cancer patients. The germline V and J ends were trimmed by 6 bases and 8 bases, with 10 bases remaining between them. CDR3 length: 12 residues. Sequencing was done on a sample of PBMCs. The genes are TRBV12-3 or TRBV12-4 and TRBJ1-4; a possible D gene is TRBD1 (6 bases). This TCR came from a woman aged 60-75 years with lung cancer. CDR3 amino acids: CASSLDREKLFF. The DNA of the CDR3 is TGTGCCAGCAGCCTTGACAGGGAAAAACTGTTTTTT.